This T cell receptor beta chain emerged from a study of tumor-infiltrating lymphocytes in primary liver carcinoma. Findings and caveats of the study: Tumor-adjacent and tumor-blood pairs shared a smaller degree of overlap than tumor region pairs.

The input was 400 to 500 ng total RNA; TCR beta cDNA was made from it with a constant-region primer. ARM-PCR, slightly modified, supplied the TCR beta libraries through three nested multiplex PCR rounds. A C-beta reverse primer was combined with TRBV1-TRBV30 forward primers in the first two PCR rounds, and each round had approximately 10 cycles. Each CDR3 protein is one row after TCRdb ran MiXCR on the multiplex PCR reads. The profile covers 95,000 to 100,000 distinct CDR3 sequences, with about 63% appearing a single time and 10% to 15% taken by the ten largest. This CDR3 comprises 17 residues. Trimming left V 11 bases short and J 7 bases short, with 29 bases between. Germline assignment: CDR1 LGHNA and CDR2 YNFKEQ. From unsorted bulk tissue weighing roughly 18-30 mg, DNA and RNA were co-extracted. As to this clonotype: Its specificity is not known.

The chain has TRBV4-2 and TRBJ2-2, with D possibly being TRBD1 or TRBD2 (6 bases each). The receptor's source is a woman between 55 and 75 years old with primary liver carcinoma and hepatitis B virus infection. The sample comprised liver tumor tissue from sampling region 2. As to subset: tumor region T2, inferior pole. The CDR3 loop reads CARCPATSSQQGGELFF. The CDR3 DNA is TGTGCCCGCTGCCCAGCCACTAGCTCCCAACAGGGCGGGGAGCTGTTTTTT.